The source of this TCR beta chain is a study of patients and donors after allogeneic stem cell transplantation. Per germline, CDR1 SGHVS and CDR2 FQNEAQ. This CDR3 has 15 residues. V shed 2 bases and J shed 0 bases, with 10 bases lying between them. One entry per CDR3 protein results from TCRdb running MiXCR on the RT-PCR reads. The table includes roughly 190,000 distinct CDR3 sequences, about 40% detected once. The chain employs TRBV7-8 and TRBJ1-1, with TRBD1 as a possible D gene (5 bases). The sample taken for sequencing was blood, either unsorted or a sorted T cell fraction (not recorded which). The TCR sequence derives from a human donor who was either an allogeneic HSCT recipient or a stem cell or donor lymphocyte infusion donor (not recorded which). It is not recorded whose cells these are; they may come from a transplant donor. The CDR3, as DNA: TGTGCCAGCAGCTTATTGAGGGGAATGAACACTGAAGCTTTCTTT. This gives the protein CASSLLRGMNTEAFF.